These T cell receptor beta chains were read from a single sample in a study of control samples from healthy donors and cancer patients. Some clones are missing from TCRdb's copy, which holds only in-frame ones; the method was immunoSEQ multiplex PCR. This table holds approximately 94,000 clones, approximately 89% found once. What was sequenced was blood. Every receptor here comes from a woman in her thirties in good health. The CDR3 runs from the conserved cysteine through the conserved F or W. Only part of the rows carry a size: once, few, many, or a class if the clone is expanded.

>15|-|TRBV28
CASRSPDGALRKLFF
>16|-|TRBV6-1
CASSEGQGGSNQPQHF
>15|-|TRBV7-3
CASNFQGPKNQPQHF
>12|-|TRBV30
CAWSPDSYEQYF
>15|-|TRBV4-1
CASSQDTDRGYGYTF
>13|-|TRBV28
CASSLRGPDTQYF
>14|-|TRBV11-2
CASSLDSYNSPLHF
>18|-|TRBV7-2
CASSSGLTNRVGSEKLFF
>12|once|TRBV28
CASRYRSYGYTF
>15|-|TRBV6-1
CASSEGLAVPYEQYF
>15|-|TRBV24-1
CATSGLRTGLYGYTF
>19|-|TRBV5-1
CASSPGQYPMRANTGELFF
>11|-|TRBV25-1
CASSGGGPQHF
>13|-|TRBV7-8
CASSLGRNTEAFF
>15|-|TRBV5-1
CASSPRDLGTDTQYF
>12|few|TRBV7-2
CASSFHGREQYF
>15|-|TRBV5-1
CASSLGGYGNQPQHF
>15|-|TRBV7-3
CASSPAGGEGNTIYF
>14|-|TRBV9
CASSARGNNYEQYF
>16|-|TRBV5-4
CASSPPPRSGTDTQYF
>14|few|TRBV30
CAWKGGFAGNTIYF
>13|-|TRBV12-3/TRBV12-4
CATDRDAGNTIYF